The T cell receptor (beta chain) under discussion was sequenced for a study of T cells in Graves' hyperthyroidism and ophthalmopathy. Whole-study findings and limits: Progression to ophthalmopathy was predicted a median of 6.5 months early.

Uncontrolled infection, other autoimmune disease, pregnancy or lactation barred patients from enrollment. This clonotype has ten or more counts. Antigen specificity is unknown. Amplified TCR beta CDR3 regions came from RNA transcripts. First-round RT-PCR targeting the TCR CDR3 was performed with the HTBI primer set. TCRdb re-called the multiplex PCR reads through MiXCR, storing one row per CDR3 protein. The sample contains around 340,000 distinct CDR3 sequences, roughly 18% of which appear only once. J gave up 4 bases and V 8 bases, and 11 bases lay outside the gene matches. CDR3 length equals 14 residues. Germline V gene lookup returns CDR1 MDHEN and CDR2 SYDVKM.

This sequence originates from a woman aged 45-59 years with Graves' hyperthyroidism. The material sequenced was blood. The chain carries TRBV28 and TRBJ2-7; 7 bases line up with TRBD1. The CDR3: CASGRSGQYYEQYF. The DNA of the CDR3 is TGTGCCAGCGGCCGATCGGGACAGTATTACGAGCAGTACTTC.